This section outlines one T cell receptor beta chain sequence together with its context. The source of the sample is a study of identical twins. TCRdb redid the calling of the 5' RACE reads with MiXCR, one entry per CDR3 protein. In the table there are around 250,000 distinct CDR3 sequences, 6.5% of which are singletons. This same sample was also part of a study on T cells expressing NK-cell markers. That work states: Cells sorted as CD3+CD56+NKG2C+, CD3+CD56+NKG2C- and CD3+CD56-NKG2C+ T cells supplied the TCR beta repertoires. Eight donors were sequenced, of whom seven were HCMV-seropositive, while the remaining one was HCMV-seronegative.

This TCR was sampled from a woman younger than 35 in good health. The material sequenced was CD8+ T cells sorted from blood.

As DNA, the CDR3 is TGTGCCAGCAGGCCAACAGGGGTCAATCAGCCCCAGCATTTT. Its protein product is CASRPTGVNQPQHF. The V and J genes are TRBV2 and TRBJ1-5, with 7 bases identical to TRBD1. The V and J ends lost 6 bases and 3 bases, in that order; junction bases with no gene match: 5. CDR1 SNHLY and CDR2 FYNNEI come from the germline V gene. The CDR3 spans 14 residues.